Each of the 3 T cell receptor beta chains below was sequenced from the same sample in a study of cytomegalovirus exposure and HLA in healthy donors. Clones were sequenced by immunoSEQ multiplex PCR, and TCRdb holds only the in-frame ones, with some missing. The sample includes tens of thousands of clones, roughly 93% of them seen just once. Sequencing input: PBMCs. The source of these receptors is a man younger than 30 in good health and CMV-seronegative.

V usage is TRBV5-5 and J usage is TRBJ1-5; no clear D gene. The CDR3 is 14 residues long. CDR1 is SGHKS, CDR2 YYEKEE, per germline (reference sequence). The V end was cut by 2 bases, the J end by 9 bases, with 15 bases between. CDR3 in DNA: TGTGCCAGCAGCTTCTCCAGGATGGATCTGCCCCAGCATTTT. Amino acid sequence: CASSFSRMDLPQHF.

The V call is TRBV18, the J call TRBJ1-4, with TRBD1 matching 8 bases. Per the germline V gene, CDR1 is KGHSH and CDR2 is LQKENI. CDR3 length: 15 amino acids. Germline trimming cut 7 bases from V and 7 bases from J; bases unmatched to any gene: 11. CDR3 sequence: CASCLSRGPSEKLFF. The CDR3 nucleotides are TGTGCCAGCTGTCTTAGCAGGGGGCCTAGTGAAAAACTGTTTTTT.

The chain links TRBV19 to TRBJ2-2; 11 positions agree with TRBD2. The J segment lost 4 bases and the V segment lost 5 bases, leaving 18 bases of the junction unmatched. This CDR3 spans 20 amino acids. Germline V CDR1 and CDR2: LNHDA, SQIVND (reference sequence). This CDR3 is CASSPLRLAGGRVGTGELFF. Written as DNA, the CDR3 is TGTGCCAGTAGTCCCCTTAGGCTAGCGGGAGGCAGGGTTGGCACCGGGGAGCTGTTTTTT. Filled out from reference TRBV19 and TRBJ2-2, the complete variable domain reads DGGITQSPKYLFRKEGQNVTLSCEQNLNHDAMYWYRQDPGQGLRLIYYSQIVNDFQKGDIAEGYSVSREKKESFPLTVTSAQKNPTAFYLCASSPLRLAGGRVGTGELFFGEGSRLTVL.